The clone carrying this T cell receptor (beta chain) was picked up a small number of times. Its antigen remains unknown. This sample was included in a study of response to subunit inactivated influenza vaccine. Study-wide results and limits: Each seasonal influenza vaccination, the authors suggested, recruits few new T cells.

This CDR3 is built from 12 residues. Germline V CDR1 and CDR2: DFQATT, SNEGSKA (reference sequence). Trimming left V 4 bases short and J 4 bases short, with 9 bases between. TCRdb reprocessed the RT-PCR reads with MiXCR, giving one entry per CDR3 protein. The data contain 150,000 to 200,000 distinct CDR3 sequences, around 8.8% of them seen just once; the ten biggest clones take up approximately 11%. This TCR derives from a man over 45 who received an inactivated influenza vaccine. The starting material was non-naive T cells sorted from PBMCs, obtained on the day of vaccination. V and J are TRBV20-1 and TRBJ2-3, with D perhaps being TRBD1 or TRBD2 (6 bases each). CDR3 residues: CSANREADTQYF. CDR3 DNA: TGCAGTGCTAACAGGGAGGCAGATACGCAGTATTTT.